This T cell receptor beta chain stems from a study of identical twins. TCRdb reanalysed the 5' RACE reads using MiXCR and keeps one entry per CDR3 protein. The table records about 220,000 distinct CDR3 sequences, 6.5% to 9% of them present only once. There are many counts of this clonotype. This CDR3 has 17 residues. V was pared by 0 bases and J by 0 bases, with 6 bases of the junction left unmatched. CDR1 SGHDN and CDR2 FVKESK come from the germline V gene. These same data were also listed under a study on yellow fever vaccine responses in identical twins.

This TCR came from a woman between 18 and 30 years old in good health. The V call is TRBV14, the J call TRBJ2-3; 7 bases map to TRBD2. The sequenced sample consisted of CD8+ T cells sorted from blood. The CDR3, as DNA: TGTGCCAGCAGCCAAGATCGGGGACTACTAAGCACAGATACGCAGTATTTT. Translated, it gives CASSQDRGLLSTDTQYF.